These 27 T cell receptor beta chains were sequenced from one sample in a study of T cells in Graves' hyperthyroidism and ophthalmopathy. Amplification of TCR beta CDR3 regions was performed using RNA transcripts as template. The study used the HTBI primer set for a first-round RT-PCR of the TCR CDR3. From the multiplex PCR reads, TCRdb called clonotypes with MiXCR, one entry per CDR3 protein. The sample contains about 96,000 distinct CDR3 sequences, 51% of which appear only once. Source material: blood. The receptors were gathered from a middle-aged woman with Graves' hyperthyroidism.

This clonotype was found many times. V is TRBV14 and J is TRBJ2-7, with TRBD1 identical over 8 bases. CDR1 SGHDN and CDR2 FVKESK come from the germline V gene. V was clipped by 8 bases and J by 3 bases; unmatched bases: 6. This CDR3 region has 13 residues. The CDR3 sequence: CASSPGTGYEQYF. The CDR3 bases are TGTGCCAGCTCACCCGGGACAGGCTACGAGCAGTACTTC.

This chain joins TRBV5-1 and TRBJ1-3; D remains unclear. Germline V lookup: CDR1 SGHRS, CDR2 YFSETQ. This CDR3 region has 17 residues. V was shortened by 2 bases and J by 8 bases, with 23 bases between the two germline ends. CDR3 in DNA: TGCGCCAGCAGCTTCACAGACCGAGCTAACTATGGCTACACCATATATTTT. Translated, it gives CASSFTDRANYGYTIYF.

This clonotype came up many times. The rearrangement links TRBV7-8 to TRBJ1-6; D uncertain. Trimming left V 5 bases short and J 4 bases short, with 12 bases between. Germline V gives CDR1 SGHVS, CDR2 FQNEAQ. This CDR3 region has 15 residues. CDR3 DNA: TGTGCCAGCAGCCCAATTGGACCTTATAATTCACCCCTCCACTTT. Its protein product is CASSPIGPYNSPLHF.

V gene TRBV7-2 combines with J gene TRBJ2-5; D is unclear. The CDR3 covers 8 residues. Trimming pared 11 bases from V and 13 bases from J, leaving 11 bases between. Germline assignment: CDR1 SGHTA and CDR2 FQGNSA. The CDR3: CASGRTYF. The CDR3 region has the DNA TGTGCCTCCGGACGTACGTACTTC.

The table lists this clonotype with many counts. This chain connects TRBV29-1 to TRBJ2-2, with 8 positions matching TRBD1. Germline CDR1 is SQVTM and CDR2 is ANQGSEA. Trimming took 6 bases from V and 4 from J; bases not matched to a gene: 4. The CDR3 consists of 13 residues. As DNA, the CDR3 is TGCAGCGTAGGAACAGGGGGCACCGGGGAGCTGTTTTTT. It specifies CSVGTGGTGELFF.

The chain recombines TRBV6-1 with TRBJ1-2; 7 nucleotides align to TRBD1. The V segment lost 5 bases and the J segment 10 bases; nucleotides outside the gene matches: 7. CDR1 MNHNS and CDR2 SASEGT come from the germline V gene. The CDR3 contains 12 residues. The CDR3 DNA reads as TGTGCCAGCAGTAGACAGGGCCGGGACTACACCTTC. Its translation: CASSRQGRDYTF.

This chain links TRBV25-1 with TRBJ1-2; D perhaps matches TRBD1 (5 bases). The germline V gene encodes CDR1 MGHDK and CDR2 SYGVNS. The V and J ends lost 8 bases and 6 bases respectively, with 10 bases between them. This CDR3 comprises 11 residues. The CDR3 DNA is TGTGCCAGCTTGGGGCGGGATGGCTACACCTTC. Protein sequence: CASLGRDGYTF.

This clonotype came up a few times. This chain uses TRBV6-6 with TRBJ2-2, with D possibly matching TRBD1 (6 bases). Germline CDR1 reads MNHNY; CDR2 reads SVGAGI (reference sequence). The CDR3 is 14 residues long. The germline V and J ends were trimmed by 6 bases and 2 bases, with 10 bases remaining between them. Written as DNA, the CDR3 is TGTGCCAGCAGCCAAGGGACAAACACCGGGGAGCTGTTTTTT. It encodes CASSQGTNTGELFF.

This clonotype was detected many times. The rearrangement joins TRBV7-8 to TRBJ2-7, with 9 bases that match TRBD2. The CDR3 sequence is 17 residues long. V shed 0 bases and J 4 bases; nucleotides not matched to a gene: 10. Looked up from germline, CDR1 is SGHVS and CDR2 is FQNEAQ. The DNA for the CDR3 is TGTGCCAGCAGCTTAGCGACAGCGGGAGGACCTAGGTACGAGCAGTACTTC. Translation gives CASSLATAGGPRYEQYF. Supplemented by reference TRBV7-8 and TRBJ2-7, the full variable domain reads GAGVSQSPRYKVAKRGQDVALRCDPISGHVSLFWYQQALGQGPEFLTYFQNEAQLDKSGLPSDRFFAERPEGSVSTLKIQRTQQEDSAVYLCASSLATAGGPRYEQYFGPGTRLTVT.

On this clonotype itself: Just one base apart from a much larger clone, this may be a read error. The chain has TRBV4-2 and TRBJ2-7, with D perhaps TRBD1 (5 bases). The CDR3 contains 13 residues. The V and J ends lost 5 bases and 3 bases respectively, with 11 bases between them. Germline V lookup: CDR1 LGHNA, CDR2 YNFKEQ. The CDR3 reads CASSFDRYYEQYF. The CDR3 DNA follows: TGTGCCAGCAGCTTCGACAGATACTACGAGCAGTACTTC.

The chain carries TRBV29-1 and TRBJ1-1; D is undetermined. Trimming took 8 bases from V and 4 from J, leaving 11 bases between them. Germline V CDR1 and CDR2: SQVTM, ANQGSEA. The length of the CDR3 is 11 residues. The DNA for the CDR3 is TGCAGCTTGGAAGGTGGCACTGAAGCTTTCTTT. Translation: CSLEGGTEAFF. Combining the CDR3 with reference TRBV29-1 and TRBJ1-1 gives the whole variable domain SAVISQKPSRDICQRGTSLTIQCQVDSQVTMMFWYRQQPGQSLTLIATANQGSEATYESGFVIDKFPISRPNLTFSTLTVSNMSPEDSSIYLCSLEGGTEAFFGQGTRLTVV.

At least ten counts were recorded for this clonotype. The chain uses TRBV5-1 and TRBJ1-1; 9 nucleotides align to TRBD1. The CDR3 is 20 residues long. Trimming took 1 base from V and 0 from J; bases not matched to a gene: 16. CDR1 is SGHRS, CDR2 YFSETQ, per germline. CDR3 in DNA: TGCGCCAGCAGCTTGCGGCGTCCCGGGACAGGGACCTCTCTGAACACTGAAGCTTTCTTT. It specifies CASSLRRPGTGTSLNTEAFF.

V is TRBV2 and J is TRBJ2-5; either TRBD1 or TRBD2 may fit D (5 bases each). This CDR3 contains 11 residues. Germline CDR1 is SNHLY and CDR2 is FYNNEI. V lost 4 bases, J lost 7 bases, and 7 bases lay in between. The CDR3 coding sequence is TGTGCCAGCAGTGCAGGGAGGACCCAGTACTTC. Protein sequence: CASSAGRTQYF.

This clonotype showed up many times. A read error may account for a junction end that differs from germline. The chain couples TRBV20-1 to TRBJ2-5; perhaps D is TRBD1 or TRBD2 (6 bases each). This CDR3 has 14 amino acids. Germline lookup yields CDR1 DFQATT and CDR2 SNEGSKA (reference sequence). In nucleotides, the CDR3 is TGCAGTGCAAGAGGAACGGGGGCGAGGGAGACCCAGTACTTC. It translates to CSARGTGARETQYF.

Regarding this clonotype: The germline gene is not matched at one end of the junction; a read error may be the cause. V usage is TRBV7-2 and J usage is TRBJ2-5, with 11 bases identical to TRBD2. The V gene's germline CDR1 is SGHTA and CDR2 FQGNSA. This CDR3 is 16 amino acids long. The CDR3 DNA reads TGTGCCAGCAGCCTGACTAGCGGGAAGAGGGGAGAGAACCAGTACTTC. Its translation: CASSLTSGKRGENQYF.

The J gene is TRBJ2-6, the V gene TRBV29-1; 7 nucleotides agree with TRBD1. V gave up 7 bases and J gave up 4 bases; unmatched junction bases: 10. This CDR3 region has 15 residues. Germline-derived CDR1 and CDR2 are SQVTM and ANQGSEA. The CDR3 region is CSARTGGTGANVLTF. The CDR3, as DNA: TGCAGCGCCAGGACAGGCGGAACCGGGGCCAACGTCCTGACTTTC.

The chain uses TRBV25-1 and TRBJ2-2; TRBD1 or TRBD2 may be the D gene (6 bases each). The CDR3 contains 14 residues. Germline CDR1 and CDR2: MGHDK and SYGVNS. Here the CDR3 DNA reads TGTGCTAGAAGGGGGGACGCCTTGCCGGGGGAGCTGTTTTTT. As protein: CARRGDALPGELFF.

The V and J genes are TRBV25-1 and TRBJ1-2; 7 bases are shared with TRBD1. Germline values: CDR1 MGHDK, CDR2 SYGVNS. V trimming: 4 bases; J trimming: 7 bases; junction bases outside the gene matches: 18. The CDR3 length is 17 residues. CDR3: CASSGFPTRYRGGGYTF. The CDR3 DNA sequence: TGTGCCAGCAGTGGCTTTCCGACCCGCTACAGGGGCGGTGGCTACACCTTC.

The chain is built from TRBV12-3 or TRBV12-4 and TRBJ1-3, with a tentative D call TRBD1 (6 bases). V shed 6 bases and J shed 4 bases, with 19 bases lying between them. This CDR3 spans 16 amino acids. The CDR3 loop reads CASSKIAGGRGNTIYF. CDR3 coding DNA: TGTGCCAGCAGCAAGATTGCGGGGGGCAGAGGAAACACCATATATTTT.

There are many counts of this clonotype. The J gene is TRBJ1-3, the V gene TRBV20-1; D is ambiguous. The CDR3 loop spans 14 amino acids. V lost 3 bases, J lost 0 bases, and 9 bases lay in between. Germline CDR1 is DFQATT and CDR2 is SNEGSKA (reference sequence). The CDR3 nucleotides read TGCAGTGCTAGTGGCACCAGCTCTGGAAACACCATATATTTT. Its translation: CSASGTSSGNTIYF.

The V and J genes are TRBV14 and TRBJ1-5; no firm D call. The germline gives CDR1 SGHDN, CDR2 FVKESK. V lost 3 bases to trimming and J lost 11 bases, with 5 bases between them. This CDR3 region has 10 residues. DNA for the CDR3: TGTGCCAGCAGCCATCGGGCCCAGCATTTT. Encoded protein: CASSHRAQHF.

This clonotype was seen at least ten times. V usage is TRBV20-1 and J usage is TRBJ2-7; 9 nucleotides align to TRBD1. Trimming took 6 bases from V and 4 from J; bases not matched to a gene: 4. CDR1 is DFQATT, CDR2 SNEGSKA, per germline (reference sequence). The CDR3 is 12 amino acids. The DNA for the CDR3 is TGCAGTGCGCGGGACAGGGAGTACGAGCAGTACTTC. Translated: CSARDREYEQYF.

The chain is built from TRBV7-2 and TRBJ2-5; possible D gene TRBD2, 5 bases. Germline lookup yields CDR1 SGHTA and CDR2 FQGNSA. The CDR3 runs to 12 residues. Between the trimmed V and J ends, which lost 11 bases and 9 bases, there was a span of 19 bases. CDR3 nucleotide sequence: TGTGCCTGGAGTCGGGATGGCGAGGCCCAGTACTTC. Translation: CAWSRDGEAQYF.

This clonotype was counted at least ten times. CDR3 sequence: CASGLVNTEAFF. In nucleotides, the CDR3 is TGCGCCAGCGGCCTGGTGAACACTGAAGCTTTCTTT. This chain connects TRBV5-1 to TRBJ1-1; unclear D gene. The CDR3 length is 12 residues. Trimming left V 7 bases short and J 0 bases short, with 7 bases between. CDR1 is SGHRS, CDR2 YFSETQ, per germline.

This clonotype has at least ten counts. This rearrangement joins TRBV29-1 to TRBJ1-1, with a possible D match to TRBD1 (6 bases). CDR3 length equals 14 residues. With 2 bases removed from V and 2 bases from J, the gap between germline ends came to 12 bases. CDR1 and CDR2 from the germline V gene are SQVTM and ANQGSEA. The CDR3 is CSVERGEGNTEAFF. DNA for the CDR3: TGCAGCGTTGAAAGGGGGGAGGGTAACACTGAAGCTTTCTTT.

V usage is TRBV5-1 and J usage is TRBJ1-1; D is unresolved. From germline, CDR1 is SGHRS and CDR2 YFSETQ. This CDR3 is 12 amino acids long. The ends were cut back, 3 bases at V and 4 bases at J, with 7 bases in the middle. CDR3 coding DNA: TGCGCCAGCAGCTCAATCGCCACTGAAGCTTTCTTT. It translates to CASSSIATEAFF.

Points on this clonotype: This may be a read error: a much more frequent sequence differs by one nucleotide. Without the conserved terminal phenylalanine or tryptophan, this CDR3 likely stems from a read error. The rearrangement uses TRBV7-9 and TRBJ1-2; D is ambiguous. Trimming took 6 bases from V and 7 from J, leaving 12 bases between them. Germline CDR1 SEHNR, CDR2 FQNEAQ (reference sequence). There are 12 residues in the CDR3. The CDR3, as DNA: TGTGCCAGCAGGCGGTATAAGACTGGCTACACCCTC. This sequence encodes CASRRYKTGYTL.